These T cell receptor beta chains were read from a single sample in a study of a mutant IDH1 vaccine in newly diagnosed glioma. The data were produced by immunoSEQ multiplex PCR, yet TCRdb's version contains in-frame clones alone and is incomplete. Among 45,000 to 55,000 clones listed, about 79% were seen once. The antigens of these receptors remain unknown. The sample consisted of PBMCs, taken from a glioma patient whose treatment included an IDH1 peptide vaccine. These receptors were taken from a man aged 40-49 years with glioma. The CDR3 runs from the conserved cysteine through the conserved F or W. Each record gives: J gene, D gene, clone size, V gene, CDR3 DNA, CDR3 protein. D genes are given only for firm matches. Where a row states a size, it is once, few, many or the class of an expanded clone; other rows omit it.

J: TRBJ2-7
D: -
size: few
V: TRBV27
DNA: TGTGCCAGCAGTTTTAGGTCAGCTAGATACGAGCAGTACTTC
CDR3: CASSFRSARYEQYF

J: TRBJ2-1
D: TRBD2
size: -
V: TRBV7-6
DNA: TGTGCCAGCAGCTTAGTCCCCAGCGGGACCTACAATGAGCAGTTCTTC
CDR3: CASSLVPSGTYNEQFF

J: TRBJ1-6
D: -
size: -
V: TRBV6-1
DNA: TGTGCCAGCACCGAAGGAGGAATCGACAATTCACCCCTCCACTTT
CDR3: CASTEGGIDNSPLHF

J: TRBJ1-4
D: -
size: -
V: TRBV5-1
DNA: TGCGCCAGCAGCTTGGGGCAGCCCAATGAAAAACTGTTTTTT
CDR3: CASSLGQPNEKLFF

J: TRBJ2-1
D: -
size: -
V: TRBV13
DNA: TGTGCCAGCAGCGAGGCCTTCAATGAGCAGTTCTTC
CDR3: CASSEAFNEQFF

J: TRBJ1-5
D: -
size: -
V: TRBV19
DNA: TGTGCCAGTAGTATATGGGTGGGCCCTAATCAGCCCCAGCATTTT
CDR3: CASSIWVGPNQPQHF

J: TRBJ2-1
D: -
size: few
V: TRBV5-6
DNA: TGTGCCAGCAGCTTGGATTTGGGCATGGATGAGCAGTTCTTC
CDR3: CASSLDLGMDEQFF

J: TRBJ2-7
D: -
size: -
V: TRBV6-1
DNA: TGTGCCAGCGCTCCTGACTATAACGCCCACGAGCGGTACTTC
CDR3: CASAPDYNAHERYF

J: TRBJ1-1
D: TRBD1
size: -
V: TRBV15
DNA: TGTGCCACCAGCGGACCGAGGAGGGACAGGGGAGTGTCGGGGGAAGCTTTCTTT
CDR3: CATSGPRRDRGVSGEAFF

J: TRBJ2-2
D: TRBD1
size: few
V: TRBV11-2
DNA: TGTGCCAGCAGCCTCCAGACAGGGTGGAACACCGGGGAGCTGTTTTTT
CDR3: CASSLQTGWNTGELFF

J: TRBJ2-3
D: TRBD2
size: -
V: TRBV7-2
DNA: TGTGCCAGCAGCTTAGCGATCGCTAGCGGGGGTTCGCAGTATTTT
CDR3: CASSLAIASGGSQYF

J: TRBJ1-5
D: -
size: -
V: TRBV19
DNA: TGTGCCAGTAGTATAGAGAGACAGCCCAATCAGCCCCAGCATTTT
CDR3: CASSIERQPNQPQHF

J: TRBJ1-3
D: TRBD1
size: once
V: TRBV5-1
DNA: TGCGCCAGCAGCTTGGGACAGGGGGCTTCTGGAAACACCATATATTTT
CDR3: CASSLGQGASGNTIYF

J: TRBJ2-2
D: TRBD2
size: -
V: TRBV13
DNA: TGTGCCAGCAGCCGCAGGACTAGCGGGAGCCCCGGGGAGCTGTTTTTT
CDR3: CASSRRTSGSPGELFF

J: TRBJ2-3
D: -
size: -
V: TRBV27
DNA: TGTGCCAGCAGGGCCAGCGGGCGATATACAGATACGCAGTATTTT
CDR3: CASRASGRYTDTQYF

J: TRBJ2-1
D: TRBD2
size: -
V: TRBV7-2
DNA: TGTGCCAGCAGCTTAGTAGCGGGGCTCCCGAGCTCCTACAATGAGCAGTTCTTC
CDR3: CASSLVAGLPSSYNEQFF

J: TRBJ2-6
D: -
size: -
V: TRBV11-2
DNA: TGTGCCAGCAGCTTAGTTGCTGGGGTATCCGGGGCCAACGTCCTGACTTTC
CDR3: CASSLVAGVSGANVLTF

J: TRBJ1-2
D: -
size: -
V: TRBV2
DNA: TGTGCCACAAGGACGGGATTTAACTATGGCTACACCTTC
CDR3: CATRTGFNYGYTF

J: TRBJ1-3
D: -
size: -
V: TRBV2
DNA: TGTGCCAGCAGTTCGACCACCAGGGTCGGGAACACCATATATTTT
CDR3: CASSSTTRVGNTIYF

J: TRBJ1-5
D: -
size: -
V: TRBV27
DNA: TGTGCCAGCAGGCCATCAATTCCCCACCCCCAGCATTTT
CDR3: CASRPSIPHPQHF

J: TRBJ2-7
D: -
size: -
V: TRBV14
DNA: TGTGCCAGCAGCCAAGATTGGTACGAGCAGTACTTC
CDR3: CASSQDWYEQYF

J: TRBJ1-1
D: -
size: -
V: TRBV5-4
DNA: TGTGCCAGCAGCCCGGATGGGGTTAGCACTGAAGCTTTCTTT
CDR3: CASSPDGVSTEAFF

J: TRBJ1-2
D: -
size: -
V: TRBV29-1
DNA: TGCAGCGTTGTTCGGGGAGGCTATGGCTACACCTTC
CDR3: CSVVRGGYGYTF

J: TRBJ1-1
D: -
size: many
V: TRBV2
DNA: TGTGCCAGCAGGGGAATGGGCACTGAAGCTTTCTTT
CDR3: CASRGMGTEAFF

J: TRBJ2-2
D: -
size: -
V: TRBV7-9
DNA: TGTGCCAGCAGCCTAAGAGCAGTAGAGAACACCGGGGAGCTGTTTTTT
CDR3: CASSLRAVENTGELFF

J: TRBJ1-2
D: -
size: -
V: TRBV2
DNA: TGTGCCAGCAGTGTAATCAATGGGCATGGCTACACCTTC
CDR3: CASSVINGHGYTF

J: TRBJ2-3
D: TRBD2
size: -
V: TRBV19
DNA: TGTGCCAGTAGTGGGGGGACTAGCGGAACTCCTAGCACAGATACGCAGTATTTT
CDR3: CASSGGTSGTPSTDTQYF

J: TRBJ1-2
D: TRBD1
size: -
V: TRBV5-1
DNA: TGCGCCAGCAGCGTTCAACAGGGGGCGGAAGGCTACACCTTC
CDR3: CASSVQQGAEGYTF

J: TRBJ1-5
D: -
size: few
V: TRBV19
DNA: TGTGCCACCGCGACAGGTCGGGGCCAGCCCCAGCATTTT
CDR3: CATATGRGQPQHF

J: TRBJ2-1
D: -
size: -
V: TRBV12-5
DNA: TGTGCTAGTGGTTTGGAACTATCCCACAAGCAGTTCTTC
CDR3: CASGLELSHKQFF

J: TRBJ2-5
D: -
size: -
V: TRBV2
DNA: TGTGCCAGCAGCCTCGGGTCCCTATCTACGGAGACCCAGTACTTC
CDR3: CASSLGSLSTETQYF

J: TRBJ2-2
D: -
size: -
V: TRBV27
DNA: TGTGCCAGCCCCCAACAGGGCGCCGGGGAGCTGTTTTTT
CDR3: CASPQQGAGELFF

J: TRBJ2-2
D: TRBD1
size: few
V: TRBV15
DNA: TGTGCCACCAGCAGAGAAAGGGACAGGGGTAACACCGGGGAGCTGTTTTTT
CDR3: CATSRERDRGNTGELFF

J: TRBJ1-5
D: TRBD1
size: -
V: TRBV15
DNA: TGTGCCACCAGCAGAGAAAGACAGGGGGTTCAGCCCCAGCATTTT
CDR3: CATSRERQGVQPQHF

J: TRBJ2-6
D: -
size: -
V: TRBV7-8
DNA: TGTGCCAGCAGCTTAGCGGGTAGGGAGGGACATTCTGGGGCCAACGTCCTGACTTTC
CDR3: CASSLAGREGHSGANVLTF

J: TRBJ1-1
D: -
size: few
V: TRBV7-2
DNA: TGTGCCAGCAGCTTAACCAGGAACACTGAAGCTTTCTTT
CDR3: CASSLTRNTEAFF

J: TRBJ2-3
D: -
size: once
V: TRBV5-1
DNA: TGCGCCAGCAGGATCGAGCCCACAGATACGCAGTATTTT
CDR3: CASRIEPTDTQYF

J: TRBJ1-2
D: -
size: -
V: TRBV7-9
DNA: TGTGCCAGCAGGGACTTTTTCGGCTATGGCTACACCTTC
CDR3: CASRDFFGYGYTF

J: TRBJ1-1
D: TRBD1
size: -
V: TRBV6-5
DNA: TGTGCCAGCAGTTCGGGACAGGGGAACATGAACACTGAAGCTTTCTTT
CDR3: CASSSGQGNMNTEAFF

J: TRBJ2-2
D: TRBD2
size: -
V: TRBV18
DNA: TGTGCCAGCTCACCCCCGGGGGGACTAGAGACCGGGGAGCTGTTTTTT
CDR3: CASSPPGGLETGELFF